This T cell receptor beta chain was documented in a study of CD8 T cells in ankylosing spondylitis. Study-level findings and limits: Reportedly, disease-linked clones are significantly enriched in ankylosing spondylitis patients' matched synovial fluid. Disease-linked clones bore a CD8+ phenotype and were relatively rare in peripheral blood. What seemed typical of ankylosing spondylitis blood was a TCR beta motif built from roughly eight highly homologous variants.

TCRdb re-called the 5' RACE reads with MiXCR, one entry per CDR3 protein. Among about 340,000 distinct CDR3 sequences listed, 20% to 25% were seen once. This clonotype was found a few times. What it recognizes is unknown. With V trimmed by 5 bases and J by 12 bases, 9 bases remained unmatched. This CDR3 is 15 amino acids long. J is TRBJ1-6 and V is TRBV12-3 or TRBV12-4, with TRBD1 matching over 11 bases. The sequence derives from a male donor with ankylosing spondylitis or in good health (not recorded which). The specimen was blood, either unsorted or a sorted T cell fraction (not recorded which). CDR3 sequence reads: CASSPRGGQGGPLHF. CDR3 sequence (DNA): TGTGCCAGCAGTCCAAGGGGGGGACAGGGGGGACCCCTCCACTTT.